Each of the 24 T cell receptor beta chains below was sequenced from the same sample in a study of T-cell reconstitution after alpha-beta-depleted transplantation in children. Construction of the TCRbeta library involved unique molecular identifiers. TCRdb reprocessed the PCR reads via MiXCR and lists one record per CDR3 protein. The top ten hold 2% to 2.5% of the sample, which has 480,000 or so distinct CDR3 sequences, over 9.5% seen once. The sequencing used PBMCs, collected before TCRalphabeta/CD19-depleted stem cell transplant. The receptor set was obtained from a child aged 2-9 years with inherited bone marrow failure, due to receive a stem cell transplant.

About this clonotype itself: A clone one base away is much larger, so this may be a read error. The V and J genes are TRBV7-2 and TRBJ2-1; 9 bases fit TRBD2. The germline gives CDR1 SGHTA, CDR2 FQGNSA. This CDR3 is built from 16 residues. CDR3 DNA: TGTGCCAGCAGCCCAAGGTCCAGCGGGAGGTCCCATGAGCCGTTCTTC. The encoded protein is CASSPRSSGRSHEPFF.

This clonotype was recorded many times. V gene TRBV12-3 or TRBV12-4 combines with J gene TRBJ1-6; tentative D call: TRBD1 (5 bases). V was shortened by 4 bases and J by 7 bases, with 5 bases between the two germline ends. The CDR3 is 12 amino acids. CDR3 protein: CASSYRNSPLHF. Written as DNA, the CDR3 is TGTGCCAGCAGTTACAGGAATTCACCCCTCCACTTT.

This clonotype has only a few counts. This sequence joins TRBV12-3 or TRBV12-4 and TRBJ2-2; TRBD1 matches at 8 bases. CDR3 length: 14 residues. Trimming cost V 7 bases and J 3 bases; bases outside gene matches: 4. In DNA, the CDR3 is TGTGCCAGCACAGACAGGGGCGACACCGGGGAGCTGTTTTTT. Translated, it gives CASTDRGDTGELFF.

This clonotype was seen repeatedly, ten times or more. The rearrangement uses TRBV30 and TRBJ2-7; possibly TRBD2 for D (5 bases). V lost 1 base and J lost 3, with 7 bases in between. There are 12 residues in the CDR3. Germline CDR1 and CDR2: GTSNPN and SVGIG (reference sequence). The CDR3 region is CAWSDGGYEQYF. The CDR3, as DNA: TGTGCCTGGAGTGACGGAGGCTACGAGCAGTACTTC. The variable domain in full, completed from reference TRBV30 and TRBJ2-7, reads SQTIHQWPATLVQPVGSPLSLECTVEGTSNPNLYWYRQAAGRGLQLLFYSVGIGQISSEVPQNLSASRPQDRQFILSSKKLLLSDSGFYLCAWSDGGYEQYFGPGTRLTVT.

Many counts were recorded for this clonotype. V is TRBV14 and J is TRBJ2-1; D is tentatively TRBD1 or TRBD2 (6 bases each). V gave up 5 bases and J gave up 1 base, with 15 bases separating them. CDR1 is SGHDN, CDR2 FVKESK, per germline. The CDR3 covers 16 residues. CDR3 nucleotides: TGTGCCAGCAGCATCCCGGGGGCGTCGTCCTACAATGAGCAGTTCTTC. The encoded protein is CASSIPGASSYNEQFF.

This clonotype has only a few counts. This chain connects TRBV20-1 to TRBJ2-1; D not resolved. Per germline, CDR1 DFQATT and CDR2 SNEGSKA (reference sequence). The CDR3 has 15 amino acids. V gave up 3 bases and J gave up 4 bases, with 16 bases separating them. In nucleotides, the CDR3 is TGCAGTGCTAGGCCGGAATCCCAAATGTACAATGAGCAGTTCTTC. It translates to CSARPESQMYNEQFF.

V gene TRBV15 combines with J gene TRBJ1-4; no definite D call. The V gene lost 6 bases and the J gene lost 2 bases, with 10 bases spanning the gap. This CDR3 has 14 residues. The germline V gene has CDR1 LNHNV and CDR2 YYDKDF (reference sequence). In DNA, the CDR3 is TGTGCCACCAGGGATCTGGGCACTAATGAAAAACTGTTTTTT. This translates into CATRDLGTNEKLFF.

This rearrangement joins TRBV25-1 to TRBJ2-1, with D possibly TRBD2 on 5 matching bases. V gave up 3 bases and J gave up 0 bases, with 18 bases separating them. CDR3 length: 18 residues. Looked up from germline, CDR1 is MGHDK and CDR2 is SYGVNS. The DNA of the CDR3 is TGTGCCAGCAGTGATAATTCTTTGGACTTACGCTCCTACAATGAGCAGTTCTTC. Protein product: CASSDNSLDLRSYNEQFF.

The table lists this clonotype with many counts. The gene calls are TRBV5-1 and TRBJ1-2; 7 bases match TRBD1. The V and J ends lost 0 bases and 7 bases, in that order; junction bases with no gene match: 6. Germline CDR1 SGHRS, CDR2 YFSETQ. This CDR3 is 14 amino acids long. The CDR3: CASSLAGTVGGYTF. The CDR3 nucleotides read TGCGCCAGCAGCTTGGCCGGGACAGTAGGTGGCTACACCTTC.

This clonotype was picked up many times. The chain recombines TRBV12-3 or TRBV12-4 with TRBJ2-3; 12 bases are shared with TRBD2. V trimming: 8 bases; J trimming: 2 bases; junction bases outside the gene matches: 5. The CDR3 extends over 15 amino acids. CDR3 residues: CASQTSGRPTDTQYF. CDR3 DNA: TGTGCCAGCCAGACTAGCGGGAGACCCACAGATACGCAGTATTTT.

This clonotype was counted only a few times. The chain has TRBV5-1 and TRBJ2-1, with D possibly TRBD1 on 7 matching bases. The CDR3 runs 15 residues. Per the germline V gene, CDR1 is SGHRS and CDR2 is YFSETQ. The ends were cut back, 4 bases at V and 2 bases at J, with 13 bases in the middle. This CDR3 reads CASSPGGPPYNEQFF. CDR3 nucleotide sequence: TGCGCCAGCAGCCCAGGGGGGCCACCCTACAATGAGCAGTTCTTC.

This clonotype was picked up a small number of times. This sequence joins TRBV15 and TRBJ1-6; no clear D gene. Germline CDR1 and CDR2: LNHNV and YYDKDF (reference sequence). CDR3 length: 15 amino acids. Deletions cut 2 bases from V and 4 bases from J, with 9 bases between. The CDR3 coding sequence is TGTGCCACCAGCAGACCGGGGAGGTATAATTCACCCCTCCACTTT. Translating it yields CATSRPGRYNSPLHF.

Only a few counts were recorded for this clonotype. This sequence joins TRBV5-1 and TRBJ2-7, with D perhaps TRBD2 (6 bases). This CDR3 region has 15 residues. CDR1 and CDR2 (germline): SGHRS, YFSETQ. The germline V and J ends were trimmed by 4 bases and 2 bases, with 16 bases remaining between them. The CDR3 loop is CASSLLSGFPYEQYF. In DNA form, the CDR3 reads TGCGCCAGCAGCCTACTGAGCGGGTTCCCCTACGAGCAGTACTTC.

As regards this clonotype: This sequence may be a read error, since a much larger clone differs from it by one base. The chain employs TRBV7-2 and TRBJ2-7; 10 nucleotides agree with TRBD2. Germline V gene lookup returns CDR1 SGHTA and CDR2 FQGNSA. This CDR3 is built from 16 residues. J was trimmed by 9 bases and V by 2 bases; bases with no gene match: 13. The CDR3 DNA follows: TGTGCCAGCAGCTTATTTGCAGCGGGAGGGCCGGAAGCGCAGTACTTC. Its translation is CASSLFAAGGPEAQYF.

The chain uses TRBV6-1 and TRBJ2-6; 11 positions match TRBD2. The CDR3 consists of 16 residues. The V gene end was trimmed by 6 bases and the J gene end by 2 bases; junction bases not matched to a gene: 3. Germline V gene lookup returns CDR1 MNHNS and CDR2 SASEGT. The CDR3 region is CASRLAGGAGANVLTF. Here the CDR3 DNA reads TGTGCCAGCAGGCTAGCGGGAGGTGCTGGGGCCAACGTCCTGACTTTC.

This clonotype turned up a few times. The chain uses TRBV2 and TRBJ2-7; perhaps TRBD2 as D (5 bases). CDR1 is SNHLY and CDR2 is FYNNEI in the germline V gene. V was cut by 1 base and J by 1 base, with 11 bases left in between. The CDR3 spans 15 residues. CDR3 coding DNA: TGTGCCAGCAGTGAAGATTCGGGGTTTTCCTACGAGCAGTACTTC. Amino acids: CASSEDSGFSYEQYF.

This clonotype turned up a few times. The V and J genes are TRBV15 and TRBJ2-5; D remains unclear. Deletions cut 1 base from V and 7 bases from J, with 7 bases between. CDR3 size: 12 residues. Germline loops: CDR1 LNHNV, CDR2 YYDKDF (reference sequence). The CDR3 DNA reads TGTGCCACCAGCAGAGGGTTATCGACCCAGTACTTC. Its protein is CATSRGLSTQYF.

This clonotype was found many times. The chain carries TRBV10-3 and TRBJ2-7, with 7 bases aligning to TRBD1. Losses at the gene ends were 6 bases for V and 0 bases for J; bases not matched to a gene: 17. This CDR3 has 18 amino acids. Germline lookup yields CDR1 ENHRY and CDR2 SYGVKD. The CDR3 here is CAISPWQGDSILSYEQYF. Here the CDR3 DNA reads TGTGCCATCAGCCCGTGGCAGGGGGATTCCATCCTCTCCTACGAGCAGTACTTC.

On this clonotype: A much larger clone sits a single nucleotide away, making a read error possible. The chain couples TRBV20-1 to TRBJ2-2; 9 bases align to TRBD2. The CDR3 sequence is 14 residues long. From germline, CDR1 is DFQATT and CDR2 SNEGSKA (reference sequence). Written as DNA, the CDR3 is TGCTGTGCCCTCCTAGCGGGAAACACCGGGGAGCTGTTTTTT. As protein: CCALLAGNTGELFF.

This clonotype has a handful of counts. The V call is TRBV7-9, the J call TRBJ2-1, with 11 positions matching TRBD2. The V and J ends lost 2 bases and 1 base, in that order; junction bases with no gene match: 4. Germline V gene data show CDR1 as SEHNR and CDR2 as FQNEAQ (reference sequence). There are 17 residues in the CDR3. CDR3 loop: CASSLPPSGRSYNEQFF. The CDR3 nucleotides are TGTGCCAGCAGCTTACCCCCTAGCGGGAGGTCCTACAATGAGCAGTTCTTC.

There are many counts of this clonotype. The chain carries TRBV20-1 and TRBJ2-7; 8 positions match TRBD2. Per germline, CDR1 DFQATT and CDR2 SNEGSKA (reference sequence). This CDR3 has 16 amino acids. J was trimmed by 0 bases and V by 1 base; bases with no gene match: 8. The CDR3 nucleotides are TGCAGTGCTAGAGCCCCCTTGAGCGGGGGCTCCTACGAGCAGTACTTC. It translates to CSARAPLSGGSYEQYF.

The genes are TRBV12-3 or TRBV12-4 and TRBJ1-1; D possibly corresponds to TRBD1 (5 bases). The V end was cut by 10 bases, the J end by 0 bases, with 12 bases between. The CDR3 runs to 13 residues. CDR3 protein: CATSEGLNTEAFF. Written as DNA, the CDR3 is TGTGCCACCTCGGAGGGGTTGAACACTGAAGCTTTCTTT.

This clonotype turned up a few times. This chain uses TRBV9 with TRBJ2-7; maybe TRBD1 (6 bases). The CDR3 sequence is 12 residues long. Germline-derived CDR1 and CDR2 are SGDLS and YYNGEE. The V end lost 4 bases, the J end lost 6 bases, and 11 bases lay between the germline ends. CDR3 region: CASSITGSEQYF. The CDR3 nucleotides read TGTGCCAGCAGCATAACAGGGTCCGAGCAGTACTTC.

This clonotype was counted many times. CDR3 sequence: CASSAPRGAYSYNEQFF. The CDR3 DNA reads as TGTGCCAGCAGTGCGCCGAGGGGTGCTTACTCCTACAATGAGCAGTTCTTC. The J gene is TRBJ2-1, the V gene TRBV6-1, with D possibly called TRBD1 or TRBD2 (5 bases each). The CDR3 length is 17 residues. V shed 4 bases and J shed 0 bases, with 16 bases lying between them. Germline V lookup: CDR1 MNHNS, CDR2 SASEGT.